The rows below give T cell receptor beta chains drawn from one sample of a study of blood T cell repertoires in COVID-19. Profiling relied on immunoSEQ multiplex PCR, and the TCRdb table lists in-frame clones only, not all of them. The sample records approximately 100,000 clones, 69% being singletons. The sequenced sample was peripheral blood. The receptors were gathered from a man at least 80 years old with acute or convalescent COVID-19. Each CDR3 is given with its conserved first and last residue. D genes are given only for firm matches. The listing skips clone size in some rows; elsewhere it reads once, few, many or a size class.

>TRBJ2-1|NA|NA|TRBV6-5
CASRDARRVNEQFF
TGTGCCAGCAGAGATGCGCGGAGAGTCAATGAGCAGTTCTTC
>TRBJ2-2|once|NA|TRBV7-8
CASSLVSGRTGELFF
TGTGCCAGCAGCTTAGTCAGCGGTAGGACCGGGGAGCTGTTTTTT
>TRBJ2-7|NA|TRBD1|TRBV29-1
CSVVRGPHGDRSYEQYF
TGCAGCGTTGTAAGGGGACCCCACGGGGACAGGTCCTACGAGCAGTACTTC
>TRBJ1-3|NA|NA|TRBV12-3/TRBV12-4
CASREHSGNTIYF
TGTGCCAGCCGGGAACACTCTGGAAACACCATATATTTT
>TRBJ2-3|once|TRBD1|TRBV24-1
CATSVGQGGTDTQYF
TGTGCCACCAGTGTAGGTCAGGGGGGCACAGATACGCAGTATTTT
>TRBJ2-5|NA|NA|TRBV4-1
CASSQDTGFETQYF
TGCGCCAGCAGCCAAGATACAGGGTTTGAGACCCAGTACTTC
>TRBJ1-2|few|NA|TRBV10-3
CAISSQLNYGYTF
TGTGCCATCAGTTCTCAGTTAAACTATGGCTACACCTTC
>TRBJ1-1|NA|NA|TRBV4-3
CASSQDGGATEAFF
TGCGCCAGCAGCCAAGATGGGGGGGCCACTGAAGCTTTCTTT
>TRBJ1-1|NA|NA|TRBV2
CASSVDKNTEAFF
TGTGCCAGCAGCGTGGACAAGAACACTGAAGCTTTCTTT
>TRBJ2-2|NA|NA|TRBV11-2
CASSRTETGELFF
TGTGCCAGCAGCCGTACAGAGACCGGGGAGCTGTTTTTT
>TRBJ2-2|NA|NA|TRBV5-1
CASSGLQGTGELFF
TGCGCCAGCAGCGGACTACAAGGCACCGGGGAGCTGTTTTTT
>TRBJ2-5|NA|TRBD2|TRBV5-1
CASSLVGREQETQYF
TGCGCCAGCAGCTTGGTCGGGAGGGAGCAAGAGACCCAGTACTTC
>TRBJ1-6|NA|TRBD1|TRBV7-2
CASSTGRGLSYNSPLHF
TGTGCCAGCAGCACGGGCAGGGGGTTGTCCTATAATTCACCCCTCCACTTT
>TRBJ2-1|NA|TRBD2|TRBV28
CASRLAGNEQFF
TGTGCCAGTAGACTAGCTGGAAATGAGCAGTTCTTC
>TRBJ1-2|NA|NA|TRBV5-1
CASSLAPGGTDYGYTF
TGCGCCAGCAGCTTGGCACCGGGAGGGACGGACTATGGCTACACCTTC
>TRBJ2-7|once|NA|TRBV28
CASRSAKSYEQYF
TGTGCCAGCAGGAGCGCGAAGTCCTACGAGCAGTACTTC
>TRBJ2-5|NA|TRBD1|TRBV15
CATSRDGSGGVQETQYF
TGTGCCACCAGCAGAGACGGGTCAGGGGGCGTCCAAGAGACCCAGTACTTC
>TRBJ2-1|NA|TRBD1|TRBV4-3
CASSQDWTGADEQFF
TGCGCCAGCAGCCAAGACTGGACAGGGGCGGATGAGCAGTTCTTC
>TRBJ2-7|NA|NA|TRBV12-3/TRBV12-4
CASGGAEQYF
TGTGCCAGTGGGGGGGCCGAGCAGTACTTC
>TRBJ2-2|NA|NA|TRBV5-1
CASSFWRDTGELFF
TGCGCCAGCAGCTTTTGGCGGGACACCGGGGAGCTGTTTTTT
>TRBJ2-5|NA|TRBD2|TRBV6-5
CASTSAGGTKTQYF
TGTGCCAGTACGTCTGCGGGAGGGACGAAGACCCAGTACTTC